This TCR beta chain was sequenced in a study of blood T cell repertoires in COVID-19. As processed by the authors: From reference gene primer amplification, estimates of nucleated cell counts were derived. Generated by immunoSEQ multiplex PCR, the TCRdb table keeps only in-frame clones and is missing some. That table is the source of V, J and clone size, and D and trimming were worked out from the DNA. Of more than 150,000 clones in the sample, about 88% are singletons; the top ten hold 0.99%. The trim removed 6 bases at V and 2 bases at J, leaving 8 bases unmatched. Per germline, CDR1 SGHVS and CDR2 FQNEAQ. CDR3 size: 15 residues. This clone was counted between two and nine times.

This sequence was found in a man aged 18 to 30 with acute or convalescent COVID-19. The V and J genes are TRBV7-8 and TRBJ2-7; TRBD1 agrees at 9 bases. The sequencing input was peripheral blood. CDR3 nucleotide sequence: TGTGCCAGCAGGCCCGTGGGACAGGGAACCTACGAGCAGTACGTC. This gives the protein CASRPVGQGTYEQYV.